The sequence of this T cell receptor beta chain was determined in a study of Ad26.COV2.S vaccination and SARS-CoV-2 variants. Across the whole study: Participants got Ad26.COV2.S intramuscularly, once or twice 56 days apart.

Stated treatment: roughly 20 received Ad26.COV2.S at low or high dose, single or two shots; roughly 5 received placebo; per-sample allocation not given. Repertoires come from day 63 after the first vaccine or placebo injection. The CDR3 is 11 amino acids. Trimming shortened V by 0 bases and J by 3 bases, and 3 bases separated the two germline ends. The V gene's germline CDR1 is SQVTM and CDR2 ANQGSEA. Study-wide results and caveats: Measurement of non-spike TCR breadth gave similar results in vaccine and placebo recipients.

With regard to this clone: Its antigen is not known.

Produced via immunoSEQ multiplex PCR; TCRdb's table is partial and in-frame only. The sample has 400,000 or so clones, approximately 90% seen once. Source: peripheral blood, taken in a trial of Ad26.COV2.S vaccine versus placebo. The chain links TRBV29-1 to TRBJ2-7, with D uncertain. This clonotype was sampled from a person aged 18 to 65 who received the Ad26.COV2.S COVID-19 vaccine or a placebo. The CDR3 DNA follows: TGCAGCGTTGAAGAAGGCTACGAGCAGTACTTC. Protein sequence: CSVEEGYEQYF.